This T cell receptor (beta chain) was retrieved from a study of shared T cell receptors in the human thymus. The V gene end was trimmed by 0 bases and the J gene end by 1 base; junction bases not matched to a gene: 5. The CDR3 totals 16 residues. Germline V gene lookup returns CDR1 MNHEY and CDR2 SVGAGI. Generated by immunoSEQ multiplex PCR, the TCRdb table keeps only in-frame clones and is missing some. The profile shows 550,000 to 800,000 clones, approximately 83% of them singletons. This sample also belongs to another study, concerning human thymus T cells. That source reports: The people who donated were healthy Finnish babies having corrective surgery for congenital heart defects. Corrective heart surgery yielded the resections from which the thymus tissue came. Across thymic and blood repertoires, the usage of V and J genes appeared to be biased. Thymic repertoires overlap heavily among unrelated individuals, related research has reported.

Specimen: thymocytes. This clonotype originated in a girl in the first two years of life with a congenital heart defect. The chain combines TRBV6-5 with TRBJ1-2; TRBD1 matches 7 bases. Here the CDR3 reads CASSYSTGANNYGYTF. CDR3 bases: TGTGCCAGCAGTTACTCTACAGGGGCGAATAACTATGGCTACACCTTC.